The 15 T cell receptor beta chains below come from one sample, sequenced in a study of blood T cell repertoires in COVID-19. This table comes from immunoSEQ multiplex PCR, and its TCRdb copy is limited to in-frame clones, with some not included. The table has roughly 160,000 clones, roughly 84% seen once; the top ten hold 18%. Source material: PBMCs or T cells enriched from blood (not recorded which). Receptors were obtained from a man between 60 and 70 years old who had recovered from COVID-19.

V gene TRBV7-2 combines with J gene TRBJ1-4, with D possibly being TRBD1 (5 bases). This CDR3 comprises 15 residues. Germline values: CDR1 SGHTA, CDR2 FQGNSA. Trimming stripped 1 base from V and 13 bases from J, with 19 bases between. CDR3 bases: TGTGCCAGCAGCTTAGGGACACCCGATTTATATCCACTGTTTTTT. The encoded protein is CASSLGTPDLYPLFF.

V gene TRBV5-1 combines with J gene TRBJ2-1, with 9 bases fitting TRBD1. In germline, CDR1 is SGHRS, CDR2 YFSETQ. The CDR3 is 15 amino acids. Trimming at V came to 7 bases and at J to 0 bases, leaving 5 bases not matched to a gene. In nucleotides, the CDR3 is TGCGCCAGCTCACCGGGACAGGGCTCCTACAATGAGCAGTTCTTC. It encodes CASSPGQGSYNEQFF.

This rearrangement joins TRBV15 to TRBJ1-1; weak D call: TRBD1 (6 bases). Germline V gene lookup returns CDR1 LNHNV and CDR2 YYDKDF (reference sequence). The CDR3 has 15 residues. V lost 2 bases to trimming and J lost 1 base, with 11 bases between them. The CDR3 loop is CATSRNRVANTEAFF. The DNA for the CDR3 is TGTGCCACCAGCAGAAACAGGGTGGCGAACACTGAAGCTTTCTTT. Full variable domain (rest looked up from reference TRBV15 and TRBJ1-1): DAMVIQNPRYQVTQFGKPVTLSCSQTLNHNVMYWYQQKSSQAPKLLFHYYDKDFNNEADTPDNFQSRRPNTSFCFLDIRSPGLGDTAMYLCATSRNRVANTEAFFGQGTRLTVV.

This chain connects TRBV3-1 (or the pseudogene TRBV3-2) to TRBJ1-1; D is perhaps TRBD1 (6 bases). The germline V gene encodes CDR1 LGHDT and CDR2 YNNKEL (reference sequence). This CDR3 contains 16 residues. V gave up 4 bases and J gave up 1 base, with 16 bases separating them. The CDR3 DNA reads as TGTGCCAGCAGCCGCCCCGGGGGGCGCGCGAACACTGAAGCTTTCTTT. Its protein product is CASSRPGGRANTEAFF.

This chain uses TRBV7-2 with TRBJ2-4; D is perhaps TRBD1 (5 bases). The ends were cut back, 6 bases at V and 7 bases at J, with 19 bases in the middle. The CDR3 length is 15 residues. Germline values: CDR1 SGHTA, CDR2 FQGNSA. CDR3 in amino acids: CASSSVLGKGNIQYF. The CDR3 coding sequence is TGTGCCAGCAGTTCAGTCCTGGGGAAGGGGAACATTCAGTACTTC.

The chain joins TRBV18 to TRBJ1-4, with TRBD1 identical over 8 bases. V lost 1 base and J lost 8; bases outside the gene matches: 12. This CDR3 is built from 17 residues. The germline V gene encodes CDR1 KGHSH and CDR2 LQKENI. CDR3 nucleotides: TGTGCCAGCTCACCACTGGGACAGGTCGGGATTGGCGAAAAACTGTTTTTT. It encodes CASSPLGQVGIGEKLFF.

The chain carries TRBV19 and TRBJ1-3; D possibly corresponds to TRBD1 (5 bases). The germline V gene encodes CDR1 LNHDA and CDR2 SQIVND (reference sequence). The V end lost 7 bases, the J end lost 3 bases, and 10 bases lay between the germline ends. This CDR3 has 13 amino acids. The CDR3 DNA is TGTGCCAGTACATCGCAGGGTGGAAACACCATATATTTT. It translates to CASTSQGGNTIYF.

The chain employs TRBV5-1 and TRBJ2-1; 10 nucleotides agree with TRBD2. The CDR3 covers 16 residues. V trimming: 0 bases; J trimming: 5 bases; junction bases outside the gene matches: 5. From germline, CDR1 is SGHRS and CDR2 YFSETQ. The CDR3, as DNA: TGCGCCAGCAGCTTGGTGTTAGCGGGAGGAAACAATGAGCAGTTCTTC. Translating it yields CASSLVLAGGNNEQFF.

This clone was counted only a few times. This chain connects TRBV7-3 to TRBJ1-5; no clear D. The germline V gene encodes CDR1 SGHTA and CDR2 FQGTGA. CDR3 length equals 17 residues. The V end was cut by 3 bases, the J end by 3 bases, with 18 bases between. The CDR3 nucleotides read TGTGCCAGCAGCTTGGTGCCTTTAATTGGCCACAATCAGCCCCAGCATTTT. Its protein is CASSLVPLIGHNQPQHF.

The chain uses TRBV9 and TRBJ1-3, with 8 bases lining up with TRBD1. Unmatched junction bases numbered 9, after V lost 2 bases and J lost 5 bases. CDR3 length equals 16 residues. The V gene's germline CDR1 is SGDLS and CDR2 YYNGEE. CDR3 DNA sequence: TGTGCCAGCAGCGTGGCCCCAGGGGGCGTCAGAAACACCATATATTTT. This sequence encodes CASSVAPGGVRNTIYF.

The chain links TRBV5-1 to TRBJ2-3; TRBD1 is a possible D gene (5 bases). Between the trimmed V and J ends, which lost 4 bases and 2 bases, there was a span of 14 bases. This CDR3 contains 15 residues. CDR1 is SGHRS and CDR2 is YFSETQ in the germline V gene. CDR3: CASSIMQGYTDTQYF. As DNA, the CDR3 is TGCGCCAGCAGCATCATGCAGGGTTACACAGATACGCAGTATTTT.

This clone was seen only once. The V gene is TRBV6-5, the J gene TRBJ2-5; TRBD2 matches at 7 bases. V shed 4 bases and J 2 bases; nucleotides not matched to a gene: 4. The CDR3 is made up of 14 amino acids. Germline CDR1 is MNHEY and CDR2 is SVGAGI. The CDR3 nucleotides read TGTGCCAGCAGTTCCGGGACTATGCAAGAGACCCAGTACTTC. It specifies CASSSGTMQETQYF.

In its sample, this clone was seen a few times. The rearrangement uses TRBV29-1 and TRBJ1-2, with TRBD1 identical over 7 bases. After removal of 6 bases from V and 4 bases from J, the junction contained 8 bases not matched to a gene. This CDR3 is 13 amino acids long. CDR1 SQVTM and CDR2 ANQGSEA come from the germline V gene. CDR3 sequence (DNA): TGCAGCGTATCGACAGGGACGGGCTATGGCTACACCTTC. Translation: CSVSTGTGYGYTF.

The sample holds one count of this clone. The CDR3 coding sequence is TGTGCCAGCAGCCTGGGACTAGCGGACTCAGGGAATACGCAGTATTTT. It codes for CASSLGLADSGNTQYF. The chain has TRBV3-1 (or the pseudogene TRBV3-2) and TRBJ2-3, with 11 bases fitting TRBD2. Germline values: CDR1 LGHDT, CDR2 YNNKEL (reference sequence). This CDR3 has 16 amino acids. With 4 bases clipped from V and 7 bases from J, the junction kept 10 bases outside the gene matches.

This clone came up a few times. The genes are TRBV6-2 or TRBV6-3 and TRBJ2-7; D might be TRBD2 (5 bases). Trimming removed 1 base from V and 6 bases from J, with 7 bases in between. The CDR3 is 12 amino acids. CDR1 is MNHEY, CDR2 SVGEGT, per germline. The CDR3 protein is CASSYYSGEQYF. The CDR3 nucleotides read TGTGCCAGCAGTTACTACAGCGGCGAGCAGTACTTC.